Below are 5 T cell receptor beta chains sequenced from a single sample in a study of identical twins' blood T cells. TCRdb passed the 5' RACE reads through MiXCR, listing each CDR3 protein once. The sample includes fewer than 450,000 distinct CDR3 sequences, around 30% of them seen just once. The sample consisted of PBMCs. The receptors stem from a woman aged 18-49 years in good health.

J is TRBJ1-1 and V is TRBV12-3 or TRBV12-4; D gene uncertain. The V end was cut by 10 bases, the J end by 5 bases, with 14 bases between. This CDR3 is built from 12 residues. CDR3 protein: CAISPVITEAFF. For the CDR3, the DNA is TGTGCCATCAGCCCCGTGATTACTGAAGCTTTCTTT.

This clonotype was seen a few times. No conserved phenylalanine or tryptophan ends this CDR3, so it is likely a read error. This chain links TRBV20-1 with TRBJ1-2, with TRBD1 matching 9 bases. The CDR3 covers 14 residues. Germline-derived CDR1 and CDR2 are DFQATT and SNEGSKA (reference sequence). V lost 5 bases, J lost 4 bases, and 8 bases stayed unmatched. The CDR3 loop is CSAHRGRLGYGYTL. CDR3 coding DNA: TGCAGTGCTCACAGGGGGCGCCTCGGCTATGGCTACACCTTA.

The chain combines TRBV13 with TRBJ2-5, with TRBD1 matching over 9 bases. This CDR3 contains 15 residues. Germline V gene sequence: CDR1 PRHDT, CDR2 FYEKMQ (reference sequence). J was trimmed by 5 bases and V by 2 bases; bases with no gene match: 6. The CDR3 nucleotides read TGTGCCAGCAGCTTAAGAACAGGGGGCCGGGAGACCCAGTACTTC. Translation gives CASSLRTGGRETQYF. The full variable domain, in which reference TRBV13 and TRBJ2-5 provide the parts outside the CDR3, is AAGVIQSPRHLIKEKRETATLKCYPIPRHDTVYWYQQGPGQDPQFLISFYEKMQSDKGSIPDRFSAQQFSDYHSELNMSSLELGDSALYFCASSLRTGGRETQYFGPGTRLLVL.

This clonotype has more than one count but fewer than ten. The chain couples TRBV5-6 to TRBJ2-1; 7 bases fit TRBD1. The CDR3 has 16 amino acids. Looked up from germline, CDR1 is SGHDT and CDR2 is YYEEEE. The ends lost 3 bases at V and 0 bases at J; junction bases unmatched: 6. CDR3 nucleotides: TGTGCCAGCAGCTCCAATCCAGGGGGCTCCTACAATGAGCAGTTCTTC. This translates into CASSSNPGGSYNEQFF.

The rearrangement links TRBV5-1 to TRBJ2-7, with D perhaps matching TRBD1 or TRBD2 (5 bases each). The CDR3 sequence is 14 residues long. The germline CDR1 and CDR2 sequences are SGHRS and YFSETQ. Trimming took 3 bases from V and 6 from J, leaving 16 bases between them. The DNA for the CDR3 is TGCGCCAGCAGCTGGATCCGGGATGGGGGCGAGCAGTACTTC. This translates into CASSWIRDGGEQYF.